The 21 T cell receptor beta chains below come from one sample, sequenced in a study of T cells after yellow fever vaccination (dated by TCRdb to about 2019). The library was produced with 5' RACE. Sequencing used an Illumina HiSeq 2500. TCRdb took the public reads, trimmed them with fastp at Q25, ran MiXCR for clone calling and kept in-frame beta chains. Each entry merges the rows of one CDR3 protein and shows their most common DNA and genes. The sample table shows about 300,000 distinct CDR3 sequences, and around 7% are seen once. Of the sample, about a sixth is held by the ten largest clones. The treatment or condition tag for this specimen amounts to: live attenuated yellow fever vaccine strain. This sample comprised PBMCs, obtained roughly seven weeks after the first yellow fever vaccination. The receptors derive from a man aged 18 to 35 who received the YFV17D yellow fever vaccine.

The chain links TRBV25-1 to TRBJ2-3; tentative D call: TRBD2 (7 bases). CDR3 length: 17 amino acids. Trimming removed 1 base from V and 1 base from J, with 15 bases in between. Germline V lookup: CDR1 MGHDK, CDR2 SYGVNS. CDR3 nucleotides: TGTGCCAGCAGTGAATTCGCGGCGGGGGCGCGCACAGATACGCAGTATTTT. Protein: CASSEFAAGARTDTQYF. The variable domain in full, with the rest retrieved from reference TRBV25-1 and TRBJ2-3, is EADIYQTPRYLVIGTGKKITLECSQTMGHDKMYWYQQDPGMELHLIHYSYGVNSTEKGDLSSESTVSRIRTEHFPLTLESARPSHTSQYLCASSEFAAGARTDTQYFGPGTRLTVL.

This clonotype was observed a few times. This rearrangement joins TRBV12-3 or TRBV12-4 to TRBJ2-7; a possible D gene is TRBD1 (6 bases). The CDR3 extends over 14 amino acids. Deletions cut 3 bases from V and 6 bases from J, with 15 bases between. The CDR3: CASSLWDTIAEQYF. In DNA form, the CDR3 reads TGTGCCAGCAGTTTGTGGGACACTATAGCCGAGCAGTACTTC.

This clonotype was counted only a few times. The chain is built from TRBV13 and TRBJ2-1; D remains unclear. The CDR3 is 12 residues long. V shed 0 bases and J shed 13 bases, with 10 bases lying between them. CDR1 is PRHDT and CDR2 is FYEKMQ in the germline V gene (reference sequence). The CDR3 sequence: CASSLGALVQFF. The CDR3 DNA reads as TGTGCCAGCAGCTTAGGAGCATTAGTTCAGTTCTTC.

V is TRBV5-1 and J is TRBJ2-5; D may be TRBD1 (5 bases). Germline V gene lookup returns CDR1 SGHRS and CDR2 YFSETQ. The V end was cut by 6 bases, the J end by 0 bases, with 12 bases between. The CDR3 length is 14 residues. The CDR3 sequence: CASTWGFYQETQYF. DNA of the CDR3: TGCGCCAGCACCTGGGGCTTCTACCAAGAGACCCAGTACTTC.

In this sample, this clonotype turned up many times. The chain employs TRBV29-1 and TRBJ2-7; 9 bases match TRBD1. V trimming: 3 bases; J trimming: 3 bases; junction bases outside the gene matches: 12. The CDR3 has 16 residues. Germline-derived CDR1 and CDR2 are SQVTM and ANQGSEA. CDR3: CSVEGRAGTGFYEQYF. Here the CDR3 DNA reads TGCAGCGTTGAGGGACGCGCCGGGACAGGGTTCTACGAGCAGTACTTC.

V is TRBV6-5 and J is TRBJ2-5; the D is unclear. V lost 0 bases and J lost 1, with 6 bases in between. The CDR3 extends over 14 amino acids. Germline V CDR1 and CDR2: MNHEY, SVGAGI. CDR3 DNA sequence: TGTGCCAGCAGTTACTCGAGTATCCAAGAGACCCAGTACTTC. Protein product: CASSYSSIQETQYF.

This clonotype was detected ten times or more. The chain carries TRBV6-6 and TRBJ2-3, with unresolved D. The CDR3 covers 12 residues. Germline V gene lookup returns CDR1 MNHNY and CDR2 SVGAGI (reference sequence). Trimming cost V 1 base and J 10 bases, with 9 bases left between them. The CDR3 region is CASSYWLAPQYF. DNA for the CDR3: TGTGCCAGCAGTTACTGGCTTGCCCCGCAGTATTTT.

This clonotype was found a few times. The chain couples TRBV3-1 to TRBJ1-3; D perhaps matches TRBD1 (6 bases). Per the germline V gene, CDR1 is LGHDT and CDR2 is YNNKEL (reference sequence). This CDR3 has 15 residues. V was clipped by 3 bases and J by 4 bases, with 13 bases between them. The CDR3 region is CASSHAAGAGNTIYF. CDR3 DNA: TGTGCCAGCAGCCATGCCGCAGGGGCCGGAAACACCATATATTTT. Filled out from reference TRBV3-1 and TRBJ1-3, the complete variable domain reads DTAVSQTPKYLVTQMGNDKSIKCEQNLGHDTMYWYKQDSKKFLKIMFSYNNKELIINETVPNRFSPKSPDKAHLNLHINSLELGDSAVYFCASSHAAGAGNTIYFGEGSWLTVV.

This clonotype was detected a few times. This chain uses TRBV5-1 with TRBJ1-1; D gene uncertain. Germline CDR1 is SGHRS and CDR2 is YFSETQ. The ends were cut back, 0 bases at V and 4 bases at J, with 16 bases in the middle. This CDR3 region has 16 residues. The CDR3 loop reads CASSLASPPGGTEAFF. The CDR3 DNA reads TGCGCCAGCAGCTTGGCCAGTCCCCCCGGCGGCACTGAAGCTTTCTTT. Combining the CDR3 with reference TRBV5-1 and TRBJ1-1 gives the whole variable domain KAGVTQTPRYLIKTRGQQVTLSCSPISGHRSVSWYQQTPGQGLQFLFEYFSETQRNKGNFPGRFSGRQFSNSRSEMNVSTLELGDSALYLCASSLASPPGGTEAFFGQGTRLTVV.

This clonotype was seen ten or more times. The V and J genes are TRBV5-5 and TRBJ2-7; 8 bases line up with TRBD1. CDR1 and CDR2 (germline): SGHKS, YYEKEE (reference sequence). Germline trimming cut 7 bases from V and 1 base from J; bases unmatched to any gene: 10. This CDR3 region has 15 residues. CDR3 loop: CASFLMDRDSYEQYF. In DNA, the CDR3 is TGTGCCAGCTTCCTGATGGACAGGGATTCCTACGAGCAGTACTTC. The variable domain in full, completed from reference TRBV5-5 and TRBJ2-7, reads DAGVTQSPTHLIKTRGQQVTLRCSPISGHKSVSWYQQVLGQGPQFIFQYYEKEERGRGNFPDRFSARQFPNYSSELNVNALLLGDSALYLCASFLMDRDSYEQYFGPGTRLTVT.

This clonotype appeared many times. The chain links TRBV30 to TRBJ1-5; D is possibly TRBD1 (5 bases). Germline values: CDR1 GTSNPN, CDR2 SVGIG (reference sequence). V lost 0 bases to trimming and J lost 2 bases, with 5 bases between them. This CDR3 has 13 amino acids. CDR3 sequence: CAWSVQGNQPQHF. CDR3 in DNA: TGTGCCTGGAGTGTACAGGGCAATCAGCCCCAGCATTTT.

The chain couples TRBV18 to TRBJ1-2; D is unclear. This CDR3 comprises 13 residues. The germline CDR1 and CDR2 sequences are KGHSH and LQKENI. Trimming took off 3 bases at V and 4 bases at J, with 9 bases between the two ends. CDR3 loop: CASSPEAVYGYTF. The CDR3 DNA follows: TGTGCCAGCTCACCGGAGGCGGTCTATGGCTACACCTTC.

The V call is TRBV7-9, the J call TRBJ1-1, with 8 nucleotides matching TRBD1. Germline assignment: CDR1 SEHNR and CDR2 FQNEAQ (reference sequence). Trimming took 5 bases from V and 2 from J; bases not matched to a gene: 7. This CDR3 comprises 15 residues. The CDR3 spells CASSRDRWRNTEAFF. Written as DNA, the CDR3 is TGTGCCAGCAGCCGGGACAGGTGGAGAAACACTGAAGCTTTCTTT.

The V gene is TRBV4-3, the J gene TRBJ2-2; 7 nucleotides agree with TRBD2. V trimming: 0 bases; J trimming: 11 bases; junction bases outside the gene matches: 18. This CDR3 region has 18 residues. Germline V CDR1 and CDR2: LGHNA, YSLEER. CDR3 sequence reads: CASSQDTRAAGRVGELFF. The CDR3 DNA reads as TGCGCCAGCAGCCAAGACACGAGAGCTGCAGGGAGGGTCGGTGAGCTGTTTTTT.

The CDR3 DNA reads TGCAGTGCTAGGGAGGACCAACGGGATGAAAAACTGTTTTTT. It is translated as CSAREDQRDEKLFF. This rearrangement joins TRBV20-1 to TRBJ1-4; D is unclear. This CDR3 has 14 amino acids. Trimming cost V 3 bases and J 6 bases, with 14 bases left between them. CDR1 and CDR2 (germline): DFQATT, SNEGSKA (reference sequence).

This sequence joins TRBV7-2 and TRBJ2-1; no clear D gene. The CDR3 length is 15 residues. V lost 4 bases and J 2 bases, leaving 12 bases between the germline ends. Germline CDR1 SGHTA, CDR2 FQGNSA. CDR3 sequence (DNA): TGTGCCAGCAGCTCTGACGGTTATACCTACAATGAGCAGTTCTTC. Amino acids: CASSSDGYTYNEQFF.

This rearrangement joins TRBV25-1 to TRBJ1-2, with a weak D call TRBD1 (6 bases). Germline values: CDR1 MGHDK, CDR2 SYGVNS. V was clipped by 4 bases and J by 5 bases, with 11 bases between them. This CDR3 comprises 13 residues. The CDR3 DNA is TGTGCCAGCAGTGTGGGGGGGCTATATGGCTACACCTTC. Protein: CASSVGGLYGYTF.

This clonotype occurred a few times. V usage is TRBV6-1 and J usage is TRBJ2-2, with D unresolved. The CDR3 consists of 14 residues. The V gene's germline CDR1 is MNHNS and CDR2 SASEGT. V was shortened by 10 bases and J by 0 bases, with 12 bases between the two germline ends. The CDR3 nucleotides are TGTGCCACCCTTTATCGCGCGAACACCGGGGAGCTGTTTTTT. It translates to CATLYRANTGELFF.

This clonotype was detected ten times or more. The chain links TRBV29-1 to TRBJ2-3; no clear D gene. Germline CDR1 is SQVTM and CDR2 is ANQGSEA. This CDR3 contains 13 residues. V was clipped by 6 bases and J by 0 bases, with 10 bases between them. The CDR3 protein is CSVVGLSTDTQYF. The CDR3, as DNA: TGCAGCGTCGTGGGCCTAAGCACAGATACGCAGTATTTT.

This clonotype was counted many times. This chain uses TRBV2 with TRBJ1-6, with TRBD1 matching over 10 bases. CDR1 is SNHLY and CDR2 is FYNNEI in the germline V gene. With 11 bases clipped from V and 9 bases from J, the junction kept 7 bases outside the gene matches. The CDR3 has 13 amino acids. The CDR3: CAGRTGGLSPLHF. CDR3 sequence (DNA): TGTGCCGGACGGACAGGGGGTCTTTCACCCCTCCACTTT.

As DNA, the CDR3 is TGCAGCGTTGAAGAAGAGATCGGGACCTATGGCTACACCTTC. Translating it yields CSVEEEIGTYGYTF. V gene TRBV29-1 combines with J gene TRBJ1-2, with D perhaps TRBD1 (5 bases). This CDR3 comprises 14 residues. Germline-derived CDR1 and CDR2 are SQVTM and ANQGSEA. The V gene lost 0 bases and the J gene lost 4 bases, with 12 bases spanning the gap. Supplemented by reference TRBV29-1 and TRBJ1-2, the full variable domain reads SAVISQKPSRDICQRGTSLTIQCQVDSQVTMMFWYRQQPGQSLTLIATANQGSEATYESGFVIDKFPISRPNLTFSTLTVSNMSPEDSSIYLCSVEEEIGTYGYTFGSGTRLTVV.